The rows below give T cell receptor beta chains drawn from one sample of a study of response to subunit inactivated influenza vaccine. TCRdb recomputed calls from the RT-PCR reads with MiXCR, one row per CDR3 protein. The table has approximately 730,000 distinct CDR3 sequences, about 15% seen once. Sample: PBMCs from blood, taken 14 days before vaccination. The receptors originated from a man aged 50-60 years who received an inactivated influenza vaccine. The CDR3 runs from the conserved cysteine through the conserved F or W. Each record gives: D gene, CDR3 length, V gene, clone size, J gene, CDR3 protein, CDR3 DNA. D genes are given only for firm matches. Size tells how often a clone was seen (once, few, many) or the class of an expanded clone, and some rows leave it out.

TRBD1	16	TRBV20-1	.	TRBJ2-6	CSARSDRGSGANVLTF	TGCAGTGCTAGAAGCGACAGGGGCTCTGGGGCCAACGTCCTGACTTTC
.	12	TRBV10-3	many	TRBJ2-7	CAISEPGDEQYF	TGTGCCATCAGTGAGCCGGGGGACGAGCAGTACTTC
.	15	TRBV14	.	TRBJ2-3	CASSQDKWVSYTQYF	TGTGCCAGCAGCCAAGATAAATGGGTCAGTTATACGCAGTATTTT
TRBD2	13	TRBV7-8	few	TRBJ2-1	CASRQRGYNEQFF	TGTGCCAGCCGTCAGCGGGGGTACAATGAGCAGTTCTTC
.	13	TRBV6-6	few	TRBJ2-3	CASSPRRGDTQYF	TGTGCCAGCAGTCCCCGACGGGGAGATACGCAGTATTTT
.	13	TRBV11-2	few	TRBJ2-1	CASRRGARNEQFF	TGTGCCAGCAGAAGAGGGGCTCGGAATGAGCAGTTCTTC
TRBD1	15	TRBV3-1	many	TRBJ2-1	CASSPLRTGRNEQFF	TGTGCCAGCAGCCCCTTACGGACAGGGCGAAATGAGCAGTTCTTC
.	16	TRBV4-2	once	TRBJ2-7	CASSQERYSSSYEQYF	TGTGCCAGCAGCCAAGAGCGGTACAGTTCCTCCTACGAGCAGTACTTC
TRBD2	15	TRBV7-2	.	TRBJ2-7	CASSLVGGGDYEQYF	TGTGCCAGCAGCTTAGTGGGGGGGGGTGACTACGAGCAGTACTTC
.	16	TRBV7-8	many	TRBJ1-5	CASSLVGTRSNQPQHF	TGTGCCAGCAGCTTAGTTGGGACTCGGAGCAATCAGCCCCAGCATTTT
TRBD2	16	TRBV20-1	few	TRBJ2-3	CSARDLGRGELDTQYF	TGCAGTGCTAGAGACCTTGGTCGGGGGGAACTGGATACGCAGTATTTT
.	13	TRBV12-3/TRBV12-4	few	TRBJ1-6	CASSLNIQSPLHF	TGTGCCAGCAGTTTAAATATACAATCACCCCTCCACTTT
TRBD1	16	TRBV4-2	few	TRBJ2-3	CASSQDRFRGRDTQYF	TGTGCCAGCAGCCAAGATAGGTTTAGGGGGCGGGATACGCAGTATTTT
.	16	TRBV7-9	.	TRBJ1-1	CASSLSWRLLITEAFF	TGTGCCAGCAGCTTATCGTGGCGGCTTTTGATCACTGAAGCTTTCTTT
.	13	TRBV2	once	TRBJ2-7	CASSEASYTEQYF	TGTGCCAGCAGTGAAGCCAGCTATACGGAGCAGTACTTC
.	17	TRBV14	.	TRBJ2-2	CASSQDGTESPSGELFF	TGTGCCAGCAGCCAAGATGGGACGGAATCGCCCAGCGGGGAGCTGTTTTTT
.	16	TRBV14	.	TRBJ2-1	CASSHQDGTFYNEQFF	TGTGCCAGCAGCCACCAAGACGGGACTTTCTACAATGAGCAGTTCTTC
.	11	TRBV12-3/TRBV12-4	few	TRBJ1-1	CASSFIGEAFF	TGTGCCAGCAGTTTCATCGGTGAAGCTTTCTTT
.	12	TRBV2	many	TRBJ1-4	CASRKQGEKLFF	TGTGCCAGCCGTAAACAGGGCGAAAAACTGTTTTTT
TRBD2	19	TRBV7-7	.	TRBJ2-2	CASTPWGTSFTSNTGELFF	TGTGCTAGCACGCCCTGGGGGACTAGCTTTACTTCGAACACCGGGGAGCTGTTTTTT
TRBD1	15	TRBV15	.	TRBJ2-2	CATSRTGVNTGELFF	TGTGCCACCAGCAGGACAGGGGTTAACACCGGGGAGCTGTTTTTT
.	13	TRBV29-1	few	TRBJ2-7	CSVDGPGTGEQYF	TGCAGCGTTGATGGCCCGGGGACCGGCGAGCAGTACTTC
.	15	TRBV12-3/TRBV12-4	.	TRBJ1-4	CASSPSGISNEKLFF	TGTGCCAGCAGTCCTTCAGGGATTTCTAATGAAAAACTGTTTTTT
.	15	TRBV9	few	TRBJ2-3	CASSVGHGSTDTQYF	TGTGCCAGCAGCGTAGGACACGGGAGCACAGATACGCAGTATTTT
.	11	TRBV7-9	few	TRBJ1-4	CASSNGEKLFF	TGTGCCAGCAGCAACGGAGAAAAACTGTTTTTT
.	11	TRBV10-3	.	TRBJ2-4	CAISEGHIQYF	TGTGCCATCAGTGAAGGCCACATTCAGTACTTC
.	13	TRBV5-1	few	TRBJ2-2	CASSLSTDGELFF	TGCGCCAGCAGCTTGTCAACGGACGGGGAGCTGTTTTTT
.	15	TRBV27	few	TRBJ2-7	CASSLVLGTGHEQYF	TGTGCCAGCAGTTTAGTCCTGGGAACGGGCCACGAGCAGTACTTC
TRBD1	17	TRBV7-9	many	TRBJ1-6	CASSLPIKGQGDSPLHF	TGTGCCAGCAGCCTTCCGATAAAGGGACAGGGGGACTCACCCCTCCACTTT
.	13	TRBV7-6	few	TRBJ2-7	CASSLEYAYEQYF	TGTGCCAGCAGCTTAGAATATGCCTACGAGCAGTACTTC
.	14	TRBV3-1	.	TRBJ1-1	CASSQDGTNTEAFF	TGTGCCAGCAGCCAAGATGGGACGAACACTGAAGCTTTCTTT
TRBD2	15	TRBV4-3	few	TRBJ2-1	CASSWTSGVYNEQFF	TGCGCCAGCAGTTGGACGAGCGGGGTTTACAATGAGCAGTTCTTC
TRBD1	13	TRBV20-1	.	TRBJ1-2	CSATKGRGQGYTF	TGCAGTGCCACTAAGGGCAGGGGGCAAGGCTACACCTTC
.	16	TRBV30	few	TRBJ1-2	CACTLPSLRRGYGYTF	TGTGCCTGCACACTCCCTTCGTTAAGACGGGGCTATGGCTACACCTTC
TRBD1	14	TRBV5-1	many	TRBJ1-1	CASKLGQENTEAFF	TGCGCCAGCAAACTTGGACAGGAGAACACTGAAGCTTTCTTT
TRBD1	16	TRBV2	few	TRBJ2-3	CASSEYDRGTMDTQYF	TGTGCCAGCAGTGAATACGACAGGGGGACGATGGATACGCAGTATTTT
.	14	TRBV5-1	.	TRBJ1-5	CASSTKGGNQPQHF	TGCGCCAGCAGCACTAAAGGAGGCAATCAGCCCCAGCATTTT
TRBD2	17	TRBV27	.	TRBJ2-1	CASSFAPGAGARNEQFF	TGTGCCAGCAGTTTTGCGCCGGGAGCGGGAGCTAGGAATGAGCAGTTCTTC
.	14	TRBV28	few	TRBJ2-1	CASSTPGGYNEQFF	TGTGCCAGCAGTACCCCCGGAGGATACAATGAGCAGTTCTTC
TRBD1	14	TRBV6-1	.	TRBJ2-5	CASRSGTGQETQYF	TGTGCCAGCAGGTCAGGGACAGGACAAGAGACCCAGTACTTC
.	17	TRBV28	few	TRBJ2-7	CASSSTTSREQSYEQYF	TGTGCCAGCAGTTCGACGACATCTCGGGAGCAGTCCTACGAGCAGTACTTC
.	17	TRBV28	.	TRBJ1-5	CASSSDGTLYSNQPQHF	TGTGCCAGCAGTTCTGACGGAACCCTGTATAGCAATCAGCCCCAGCATTTT
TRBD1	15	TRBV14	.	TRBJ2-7	CASIAGGLCSYEQYF	TGTGCCAGCATCGCAGGGGGTTTGTGCTCCTACGAGCAGTACTTC